These 13 T cell receptor beta chains share one sample of origin, sequenced in a study of metastatic and nonmetastatic thyroid tumors. Each patient came to thyroid surgery without any prior treatment (of any kind). TCRdb called clones again from the PCR reads with MiXCR. The top ten clones hold 17% of a sample with around 20,000 clones, approximately 20% of them seen once. Sequencing was done on a sample of tumor tissue. The receptors were sampled from a female donor with papillary thyroid cancer or a benign thyroid nodule (not recorded which). Some clones in this sample may be carry-over from other donors' samples.

This clone was seen at least ten times. The J gene is TRBJ2-1, the V gene TRBV20-1; D unresolved. V dropped 4 bases and J dropped 5 bases, with 3 bases sitting between them. This CDR3 spans 10 amino acids. Germline CDR1 and CDR2: DFQATT and SNEGSKA (reference sequence). The CDR3 DNA is TGCAGTGCTACGGACAATGAGCAGTTCTTC. Its protein is CSATDNEQFF.

This clone has only a few counts. The rearrangement joins TRBV28 to TRBJ2-1; 11 nucleotides match TRBD2. The CDR3 has 18 residues. V trimming: 5 bases; J trimming: 2 bases; junction bases outside the gene matches: 11. Germline CDR1 and CDR2: MDHEN and SYDVKM. CDR3 nucleotides: TGTGCCAGCAGTCCCAAGACTAGCGGGAACCCTACCTACAATGAGCAGTTCTTC. This gives the protein CASSPKTSGNPTYNEQFF.

V gene TRBV5-1 combines with J gene TRBJ2-7, with D perhaps TRBD1 or TRBD2 (5 bases each). V shed 4 bases and J shed 3 bases, with 11 bases lying between them. The CDR3 loop spans 13 amino acids. Germline-derived CDR1 and CDR2 are SGHRS and YFSETQ. CDR3: CASSRDGNYEQYF. CDR3 DNA sequence: TGCGCCAGCAGCAGGGACGGAAACTACGAGCAGTACTTC.

The table lists this clone with many counts. Written as DNA, the CDR3 is TGTGCCAGCAGTCAACCAATCGGGACAGATACGCAGTATTTT. Protein sequence: CASSQPIGTDTQYF. J is TRBJ2-3 and V is TRBV12-3 or TRBV12-4, with no clear D. The CDR3 covers 14 residues. V shed 5 bases and J shed 3 bases, with 12 bases lying between them.

J is TRBJ2-7 and V is TRBV5-1, with 7 positions matching TRBD1. The CDR3 sequence is 14 residues long. Looked up from germline, CDR1 is SGHRS and CDR2 is YFSETQ. After removal of 6 bases from V and 3 bases from J, the junction contained 9 bases not matched to a gene. CDR3 residues: CASIWDSGSYEQYF. The CDR3 region has the DNA TGCGCCAGCATCTGGGACAGTGGGAGCTACGAGCAGTACTTC.

The table lists this clone with many counts. The CDR3 DNA reads as TGCAGGTCCAGCGGGAGAAACAATGAGCAGTTCTTC. Translated, it gives CRSSGRNNEQFF. V and J are TRBV20-1 and TRBJ2-1; 8 nucleotides align to TRBD2. CDR1 is DFQATT, CDR2 SNEGSKA, per germline (reference sequence). The CDR3 extends over 12 amino acids.

This clone has ten or more counts. The chain is built from TRBV6-1 and TRBJ1-6, with a possible D match to TRBD1 (6 bases). Germline lookup yields CDR1 MNHNS and CDR2 SASEGT. This CDR3 is built from 15 residues. Between the trimmed V and J ends, which lost 0 bases and 5 bases, there was a span of 8 bases. CDR3 sequence reads: CASSEAGADNSPLHF. In DNA form, the CDR3 reads TGTGCCAGCAGTGAAGCGGGGGCAGATAATTCACCCCTCCACTTT.

A word on this clone: In the same sample, other DNA sequences code for this CDR3. The chain joins TRBV5-1 to TRBJ2-3; D perhaps matches TRBD2 (5 bases). CDR1 and CDR2 from the germline V gene are SGHRS and YFSETQ. The V end lost 0 bases, the J end lost 4 bases, and 15 bases lay between the germline ends. The length of the CDR3 is 16 residues. In DNA form, the CDR3 reads TGCGCCAGCAGCTTGGAGCAACTAGTCCGCTCAGATACGCAGTATTTT. Amino acids: CASSLEQLVRSDTQYF.

This clone was counted many times. This chain joins TRBV28 and TRBJ2-7, with D possibly being TRBD2 (6 bases). With 5 bases removed from V and 3 bases from J, the gap between germline ends came to 29 bases. The CDR3 is made up of 19 amino acids. Germline-derived CDR1 and CDR2 are MDHEN and SYDVKM. CDR3 protein: CASSPEGPSGGQGVYEQYF. The CDR3 DNA reads as TGTGCCAGCAGTCCCGAAGGTCCAAGCGGAGGGCAGGGCGTCTACGAGCAGTACTTC.

This clone has at least ten counts. V gene TRBV28 combines with J gene TRBJ1-4; D is possibly TRBD1 (5 bases). This CDR3 is 14 amino acids long. V lost 3 bases to trimming and J lost 8 bases, with 13 bases between them. CDR1 and CDR2 (germline): MDHEN, SYDVKM. In DNA form, the CDR3 reads TGTGCCAGCAGTTTGGGCAGGGTGAGAGAAAAACTGTTTTTT. Translating gives CASSLGRVREKLFF. Supplemented by reference TRBV28 and TRBJ1-4, the full variable domain reads DVKVTQSSRYLVKRTGEKVFLECVQDMDHENMFWYRQDPGLGLRLIYFSYDVKMKEKGDIPEGYSVSREKKERFSLILESASTNQTSMYLCASSLGRVREKLFFGSGTQLSVL.

V gene TRBV20-1 combines with J gene TRBJ2-5; D is uncertain. The CDR3 loop spans 14 amino acids. Trimming removed 3 bases at V and 0 bases at J, with 11 bases between. Per the germline V gene, CDR1 is DFQATT and CDR2 is SNEGSKA (reference sequence). CDR3 residues: CSARKEPNQETQYF. The CDR3 DNA reads TGCAGTGCTAGGAAGGAGCCAAACCAAGAGACCCAGTACTTC.

CDR3 in amino acids: CASSETGTSGSARNEQFF. The CDR3, as DNA: TGTGCCAGCAGTGAAACCGGTACTAGCGGGAGTGCCCGCAATGAGCAGTTCTTC. The chain employs TRBV27 and TRBJ2-1; the match to TRBD2 covers 11 bases. CDR1 and CDR2 (germline): MNHEY, SMNVEV (reference sequence). The CDR3 consists of 18 residues. Trimming at V came to 5 bases and at J to 6 bases, leaving 15 bases not matched to a gene.

This clone was recorded many times. This chain connects TRBV5-6 to TRBJ2-2; TRBD2 matches at 12 bases. Looked up from germline, CDR1 is SGHDT and CDR2 is YYEEEE. V shed 4 bases and J 5 bases; nucleotides not matched to a gene: 12. The CDR3 is 18 residues long. For the CDR3, the DNA is TGTGCCAGCAGCATCACGCTAGCGGGAGGGCCTTCGACCGGGGAGCTGTTTTTT. This encodes CASSITLAGGPSTGELFF.